Listed below are T cell receptor beta chains from one sample, sequenced in a study of blood T cells in healthy people across ages. TCRdb reprocessed the 5' RACE reads via MiXCR and lists one record per CDR3 protein. This table has 750,000 or so distinct CDR3 sequences, approximately 25% appearing once. These sequences were also reported in another study, on T cells of mothers and their children.

Sequencing was carried out using blood. The receptors derive from a boy aged 5-17 years in good health. Each CDR3 is given with its conserved first and last residue. Each record gives: CDR3 protein, CDR3 DNA, D gene, J gene, V gene, clone size. A D gene is named only where the DNA matches it firmly. A clone size is listed for some rows: how often the clone was seen (once, few, many), or a class if it is expanded.

CDR3: CALQGGGNTIYF
DNA: TGTGCCCTACAGGGCGGCGGAAACACCATATATTTT
D: -
J: TRBJ1-3
V: TRBV28
size: many

CDR3: CASSHSSGRGSTDTQYF
DNA: TGCGCCAGCAGCCATTCTAGCGGGAGGGGGAGCACAGATACGCAGTATTTT
D: TRBD2
J: TRBJ2-3
V: TRBV4-1
size: few

CDR3: CSARDVGSGSGETQYF
DNA: TGCAGTGCTAGAGATGTCGGTAGCGGGAGCGGTGAGACCCAGTACTTC
D: TRBD2
J: TRBJ2-5
V: TRBV20-1
size: -

CDR3: CASSLLDSPYGYTF
DNA: TGCGCCAGCAGCCTGTTGGACAGCCCTTATGGCTACACCTTC
D: -
J: TRBJ1-2
V: TRBV5-1
size: -

CDR3: CATSTSRGFGNEQFF
DNA: TGTGCCACCAGCACCTCGCGAGGTTTTGGGAATGAGCAGTTCTTC
D: -
J: TRBJ2-1
V: TRBV15
size: -

CDR3: CASTRTGAGGYTF
DNA: TGTGCCAGCACTAGGACAGGGGCCGGTGGCTACACCTTC
D: TRBD1
J: TRBJ1-2
V: TRBV12-3/TRBV12-4
size: once

CDR3: CASSSSGGITDTQYF
DNA: TGTGCCAGCAGCTCGAGCGGGGGTATAACAGATACGCAGTATTTT
D: TRBD2
J: TRBJ2-3
V: TRBV7-3
size: few

CDR3: CASSFGNYSPLHF
DNA: TGTGCCAGCAGTTTCGGAAATTATTCACCCCTCCACTTT
D: -
J: TRBJ1-6
V: TRBV27
size: -

CDR3: CASSTDRLAKGYEQYF
DNA: TGCGCCAGCAGCACAGATCGTCTAGCGAAAGGCTACGAGCAGTACTTC
D: -
J: TRBJ2-7
V: TRBV13
size: -

CDR3: CSAEDGPDTQYF
DNA: TGCAGCGCAGAAGACGGTCCGGATACGCAGTATTTT
D: -
J: TRBJ2-3
V: TRBV29-1
size: few

CDR3: CASSQDRASGAVGPDTQYF
DNA: TGCGCCAGCAGCCAAGATCGGGCTAGCGGGGCTGTGGGCCCAGATACGCAGTATTTT
D: TRBD2
J: TRBJ2-3
V: TRBV4-1
size: -

CDR3: CASSQEGAREPSNEQFF
DNA: TGTGCCAGCAGCCAAGAGGGGGCCCGGGAGCCCAGCAATGAGCAGTTCTTC
D: -
J: TRBJ2-1
V: TRBV3-1
size: -

CDR3: CASSANHRDRRGNTIYF
DNA: TGTGCCAGCAGTGCAAACCACCGGGACCGCCGAGGAAACACCATATATTTT
D: -
J: TRBJ1-3
V: TRBV25-1
size: few

CDR3: CASSLGQAAAGNTIYF
DNA: TGTGCCAGCAGCTTAGGACAGGCGGCAGCTGGAAACACCATATATTTT
D: -
J: TRBJ1-3
V: TRBV7-6
size: -

CDR3: CASSVVGRGGNEQFF
DNA: TGTGCCAGCAGTGTGGTGGGACGGGGGGGCAATGAGCAGTTCTTC
D: TRBD2
J: TRBJ2-1
V: TRBV28
size: -

CDR3: CASSEWFRQETQYF
DNA: TGTGCCAGCAGTGAATGGTTCAGGCAAGAGACCCAGTACTTC
D: -
J: TRBJ2-5
V: TRBV2
size: few

CDR3: CASRQEGAGNSPLHF
DNA: TGTGCCAGCAGGCAAGAGGGGGCTGGTAATTCACCCCTCCACTTT
D: TRBD1
J: TRBJ1-6
V: TRBV6-6
size: -

CDR3: CSASTVDHQPRHF
DNA: TGCAGTGCTAGTACGGTTGACCATCAGCCCCGGCATTTT
D: -
J: TRBJ1-5
V: TRBV20-1
size: -

CDR3: CASSIWGNNEQFF
DNA: TGTGCCAGTAGTATTTGGGGTAACAATGAGCAGTTCTTC
D: -
J: TRBJ2-1
V: TRBV19
size: few

CDR3: CASSQRLGGYQETQYF
DNA: TGTGCCAGCAGCCAAAGGTTAGGAGGATACCAAGAGACCCAGTACTTC
D: -
J: TRBJ2-5
V: TRBV3-1
size: -

CDR3: CASSAGQGLDTGELFF
DNA: TGCGCCAGCAGCGCGGGACAGGGTTTGGACACCGGGGAGCTGTTTTTT
D: TRBD1
J: TRBJ2-2
V: TRBV5-1
size: -

CDR3: CASSGQKNTGELFF
DNA: TGTGCCAGCAGCGGACAGAAGAACACCGGGGAGCTGTTTTTT
D: -
J: TRBJ2-2
V: TRBV6-1
size: few

CDR3: CSARDWLVSYNEQFF
DNA: TGCAGTGCTAGAGATTGGCTAGTCTCCTACAATGAGCAGTTCTTC
D: -
J: TRBJ2-1
V: TRBV20-1
size: few